Listed here are 30 T cell receptor beta chains from one sample, sequenced in a study of blood T cells in healthy people across ages. A second PCR, run for roughly 7 to 11 cycles, used a sample-barcoded 5' primer plus a J-beta primer mix. TCRdb re-analysed the 5' RACE reads in MiXCR, keeping a single row per CDR3 protein. This table holds 500,000 to 550,000 distinct CDR3 sequences, less than 25% found once. These data also formed part of another study, on T cells of mothers and their children.

Sequenced material: blood. All receptors come from a boy aged 10-17 years in good health.

This clonotype has more than one count but fewer than ten. V and J are TRBV14 and TRBJ2-5, with D possibly matching TRBD2 (6 bases). V lost 1 base and J lost 1, with 16 bases in between. The length of the CDR3 is 17 residues. Germline CDR1 and CDR2: SGHDN and FVKESK. CDR3 sequence reads: CASSQVGRPSAQETQYF. The CDR3 bases are TGTGCCAGCAGCCAAGTAGGAAGGCCTAGCGCCCAAGAGACCCAGTACTTC. Full variable domain (remainder filled in from reference TRBV14 and TRBJ2-5): EAGVTQFPSHSVIEKGQTVTLRCDPISGHDNLYWYRRVMGKEIKFLLHFVKESKQDESGMPNNRFLAERTGGTYSTLKVQPAELEDSGVYFCASSQVGRPSAQETQYFGPGTRLLVL.

This clonotype was counted ten times or more. The chain employs TRBV7-2 and TRBJ2-7, with D possibly matching TRBD1 (6 bases). The CDR3 is made up of 14 amino acids. V was shortened by 0 bases and J by 3 bases, with 9 bases between the two germline ends. Germline V lookup: CDR1 SGHTA, CDR2 FQGNSA. This CDR3 is CASSLAPGVYEQYF. CDR3 sequence (DNA): TGTGCCAGCAGCTTAGCCCCAGGGGTCTACGAGCAGTACTTC. Looking up the rest from reference TRBV7-2 and TRBJ2-7 gives the full variable domain: GAGVSQSPSNKVTEKGKDVELRCDPISGHTALYWYRQSLGQGLEFLIYFQGNSAPDKSGLPSDRFSAERTGGSVSTLTIQRTQQEDSAVYLCASSLAPGVYEQYFGPGTRLTVT.

The chain joins TRBV28 to TRBJ2-3, with a weak D call TRBD1 (5 bases). V lost 5 bases and J 1 base, leaving 16 bases between the germline ends. Germline V lookup: CDR1 MDHEN, CDR2 SYDVKM. CDR3 length: 16 residues. The CDR3 region is CASSLQQGRRTDTQYF. DNA for the CDR3: TGTGCCAGCAGTCTCCAGCAGGGTAGACGCACAGATACGCAGTATTTT.

The CDR3 loop is CASRDRHNQPQHF. DNA for the CDR3: TGTGCCAGCCGGGACCGCCATAATCAGCCCCAGCATTTT. The chain couples TRBV6-1 to TRBJ1-5; possible D gene TRBD1, 5 bases. Trimming removed 8 bases from V and 4 bases from J, with 12 bases in between. The CDR3 runs to 13 residues. The germline gives CDR1 MNHNS, CDR2 SASEGT.

In its sample, this clonotype was seen many times. This rearrangement joins TRBV20-1 to TRBJ1-2, with D maybe TRBD1 (6 bases). Germline CDR1 DFQATT, CDR2 SNEGSKA (reference sequence). The V and J ends lost 6 bases and 5 bases respectively, with 16 bases between them. The CDR3 has 13 residues. The CDR3 coding sequence is TGCAGTGCCTGGGACACCTCACTGTATGGCTACACCTTC. It encodes CSAWDTSLYGYTF.

The V and J genes are TRBV9 and TRBJ2-1; TRBD2 matches at 11 bases. The CDR3 totals 16 residues. J gave up 2 bases and V 5 bases, and 6 bases lay outside the gene matches. The V gene's germline CDR1 is SGDLS and CDR2 YYNGEE. The CDR3: CASSPTTSGTYNEQFF. The CDR3 DNA follows: TGTGCCAGCAGTCCTACGACTAGCGGGACCTACAATGAGCAGTTCTTC.

The chain carries TRBV30 and TRBJ2-5, with D hard to call. CDR1 and CDR2 from the germline V gene are GTSNPN and SVGIG (reference sequence). The CDR3 is 12 residues long. The germline V and J ends were trimmed by 4 bases and 5 bases, with 11 bases remaining between them. CDR3 sequence: CAWTGRFETQYF. In DNA form, the CDR3 reads TGTGCCTGGACGGGTCGGTTCGAGACCCAGTACTTC.

The table lists this clonotype with a count of one. The genes are TRBV10-2 and TRBJ2-1; D call uncertain. From germline, CDR1 is WSHSY and CDR2 SAAADI. The CDR3 is 9 amino acids. V was clipped by 10 bases and J by 14 bases, with 12 bases between them. CDR3: CANQQYEFF. CDR3 coding DNA: TGCGCCAACCAGCAGTACGAGTTCTTC.

The CDR3 is CASSFGQGGNQPQHF. The CDR3 DNA reads as TGTGCCAGCAGTTTTGGACAGGGGGGGAATCAGCCCCAGCATTTT. This chain connects TRBV27 to TRBJ1-5; TRBD1 matches 10 bases. Germline assignment: CDR1 MNHEY and CDR2 SMNVEV (reference sequence). This CDR3 comprises 15 residues. The junction had 3 bases not matched to a gene; V was cut back by 3 bases and J by 4 bases.

CDR3 residues: CASSEGRSGSTGELFF. The CDR3 coding sequence is TGCGCCAGCAGTGAGGGGCGTTCGGGGAGCACCGGGGAGCTGTTTTTT. The chain recombines TRBV10-2 with TRBJ2-2, with D tentatively TRBD2 (5 bases). Germline values: CDR1 WSHSY, CDR2 SAAADI. The CDR3 contains 16 residues. Trimming took off 2 bases at V and 4 bases at J, with 14 bases between the two ends.

The chain recombines TRBV7-2 with TRBJ2-5, with 11 bases fitting TRBD2. Germline V gives CDR1 SGHTA, CDR2 FQGNSA. The CDR3 has 19 amino acids. Losses at the gene ends were 2 bases for V and 4 bases for J; bases not matched to a gene: 15. This CDR3 is CASSLLFFPRTSGGETQYF. The CDR3 DNA reads TGTGCCAGCAGCTTACTATTTTTCCCCCGTACTAGCGGGGGAGAGACCCAGTACTTC.

This chain uses TRBV20-1 with TRBJ2-1, with 8 bases matching TRBD2. Germline V gene data show CDR1 as DFQATT and CDR2 as SNEGSKA (reference sequence). The CDR3 consists of 13 residues. Trimming at V came to 8 bases and at J to 9 bases, leaving 12 bases not matched to a gene. CDR3: CSNRGGGKVEQFF. The CDR3 DNA sequence: TGCAGTAACCGGGGGGGCGGGAAGGTTGAGCAGTTCTTC.

V is TRBV7-8 and J is TRBJ1-5, with no clear D. Germline V CDR1 and CDR2: SGHVS, FQNEAQ. The CDR3 contains 15 residues. V lost 1 base and J lost 5, with 12 bases in between. This CDR3 is CASSLEKAAYQPQHF. CDR3 DNA sequence: TGTGCCAGCAGCTTAGAAAAGGCGGCTTATCAGCCCCAGCATTTT.

The CDR3 region has the DNA TGTGCCAGCTCCTGGACTAGCGGGAGCGCAGATACGCAGTATTTT. Protein product: CASSWTSGSADTQYF. This chain uses TRBV27 with TRBJ2-3; 13 bases line up with TRBD2. The germline V gene has CDR1 MNHEY and CDR2 SMNVEV (reference sequence). The CDR3 spans 15 residues. V dropped 8 bases and J dropped 4; count of bases not matched to a gene: 6.

This clonotype was recorded a few times. This CDR3 is missing its conserved last phenylalanine or tryptophan, likely due to a read error. This rearrangement joins TRBV7-9 to TRBJ2-7; D might be TRBD1 (6 bases). The CDR3 has 16 residues. V was clipped by 4 bases and J by 1 base, with 17 bases between them. Germline lookup yields CDR1 SEHNR and CDR2 FQNEAQ (reference sequence). The CDR3 sequence: CASSYPTGQRSYEQYY. CDR3 nucleotides: TGTGCCAGCAGCTACCCCACAGGACAGAGATCCTACGAGCAGTACTAC.

As to this clonotype: A junction end diverges from the germline sequence, so it may reflect a read error. The V and J genes are TRBV29-1 and TRBJ2-7, with unresolved D. Germline CDR1 SQVTM, CDR2 ANQGSEA. This CDR3 has 11 amino acids. The CDR3 DNA follows: TGCAGCGCTGAAGTCAGCTCCGAGCAGTACTTC. Translated, it gives CSAEVSSEQYF.

The rearrangement joins TRBV27 to TRBJ2-5, with 12 bases matching TRBD2. There are 15 residues in the CDR3. Germline CDR1 is MNHEY and CDR2 is SMNVEV (reference sequence). The J segment lost 5 bases and the V segment lost 5 bases, leaving 6 bases of the junction unmatched. The CDR3 DNA sequence: TGTGCCAGCAGTCCTATAGGACTAGCGGGGGAGACCCAGTACTTC. Protein: CASSPIGLAGETQYF.

The V gene is TRBV11-1, the J gene TRBJ1-1, with D unclear. Germline CDR1 reads SGHAT; CDR2 reads FQDESV (reference sequence). Deletions cut 5 bases from V and 0 bases from J, with 19 bases between. The CDR3 consists of 17 residues. The DNA for the CDR3 is TGTGCCAGCAGCGCCGGGGATCGAGTGGGAATGAACACTGAAGCTTTCTTT. It encodes CASSAGDRVGMNTEAFF.

This clonotype was seen repeatedly, ten times or more. The chain carries TRBV4-3 and TRBJ2-7; 7 positions agree with TRBD1. Trimming at V came to 0 bases and at J to 2 bases, leaving 4 bases not matched to a gene. Germline V gene lookup returns CDR1 LGHNA and CDR2 YSLEER. The CDR3 is 15 residues long. Here the CDR3 reads CASSQDGQGAYEQYF. CDR3 in DNA: TGCGCCAGCAGCCAAGACGGGCAGGGGGCCTACGAGCAGTACTTC.

This clonotype was picked up a small number of times. This chain links TRBV5-5 with TRBJ1-1; possible D gene TRBD1, 6 bases. The germline V and J ends were trimmed by 6 bases and 6 bases, with 21 bases remaining between them. The CDR3 loop spans 15 amino acids. CDR1 is SGHKS, CDR2 YYEKEE, per germline (reference sequence). This chain's CDR3 is CASTFLGAGTSEAFF. The CDR3 DNA is TGTGCCAGCACCTTCCTTGGGGCAGGGACATCTGAAGCTTTCTTT.

The sample holds a few counts of this clonotype. This chain uses TRBV4-3 with TRBJ1-2; D might be TRBD1 (5 bases). Deletions cut 3 bases from V and 4 bases from J, with 18 bases between. The germline V gene has CDR1 LGHNA and CDR2 YSLEER. The CDR3 is made up of 16 amino acids. CDR3: CASSQSHGGASYGYTF. The CDR3 DNA reads as TGCGCCAGCAGCCAGAGCCATGGAGGGGCCTCCTATGGCTACACCTTC.

This clonotype was counted between two and nine times. This chain links TRBV9 with TRBJ1-1, with TRBD1 identical over 12 bases. The CDR3 has 17 amino acids. Germline CDR1 and CDR2: SGDLS and YYNGEE. Trimming at V came to 2 bases and at J to 3 bases, leaving 8 bases not matched to a gene. CDR3 sequence reads: CASSVEGQGALDTEAFF. The CDR3 DNA is TGTGCCAGCAGCGTTGAGGGACAGGGGGCGTTGGACACTGAAGCTTTCTTT.

V is TRBV9 and J is TRBJ2-4; D may be TRBD1 (6 bases). Trimming cost V 0 bases and J 8 bases, with 15 bases left between them. Germline CDR1 reads SGDLS; CDR2 reads YYNGEE. The CDR3 runs 15 residues. CDR3 amino acids: CASSVGAGDTDIQYF. DNA for the CDR3: TGTGCCAGCAGCGTAGGGGCAGGGGATACGGACATTCAGTACTTC.

The chain employs TRBV20-1 and TRBJ1-2; D ambiguous. The V gene's germline CDR1 is DFQATT and CDR2 SNEGSKA (reference sequence). There are 12 residues in the CDR3. The V and J ends lost 3 bases and 4 bases respectively, with 9 bases between them. For the CDR3, the DNA is TGCAGTGCTAGGGACTTTTTCTATGGCTACACCTTC. Protein: CSARDFFYGYTF.

Ten or more counts support this clonotype. The CDR3, as DNA: TGCGCCAGCAGCCACGGCCGGCAGGGGGCCGGTGAAAAACTGTTTTTT. Translation: CASSHGRQGAGEKLFF. This chain links TRBV5-1 with TRBJ1-4; 8 bases line up with TRBD1. The length of the CDR3 is 16 residues. V lost 4 bases to trimming and J lost 7 bases; unmatched junction nucleotides: 12. Germline CDR1 SGHRS, CDR2 YFSETQ.

This clonotype turned up a few times. The V and J genes are TRBV7-8 and TRBJ1-2; possibly TRBD1 for D (5 bases). V lost 6 bases, J lost 2 bases, and 13 bases lay in between. CDR3 length: 14 amino acids. Germline CDR1 SGHVS, CDR2 FQNEAQ. This CDR3 is CASRSVGENYGYTF. The CDR3 DNA reads as TGTGCCAGCAGATCGGTGGGGGAAAACTATGGCTACACCTTC.

V and J are TRBV5-1 and TRBJ2-7; 11 bases fit TRBD1. V was pared by 4 bases and J by 0 bases, with 6 bases of the junction left unmatched. The V gene's germline CDR1 is SGHRS and CDR2 YFSETQ. The CDR3 totals 16 residues. The CDR3 spells CASSTGQGATSYEQYF. The CDR3 DNA follows: TGCGCCAGCAGCACCGGACAGGGGGCCACCTCCTACGAGCAGTACTTC.

This clonotype was picked up a small number of times. The V call is TRBV18, the J call TRBJ1-1; no clear D gene. The germline V and J ends were trimmed by 1 base and 0 bases, with 6 bases remaining between them. CDR1 and CDR2 (germline): KGHSH, LQKENI. The CDR3 is 14 residues long. CDR3 nucleotide sequence: TGTGCCAGCTCACCACGGCAGATGAACACTGAAGCTTTCTTT. This codes for CASSPRQMNTEAFF.

This clonotype was counted only a few times. The J gene is TRBJ1-6, the V gene TRBV7-2; D ambiguous. This CDR3 has 14 residues. V lost 5 bases to trimming and J lost 4 bases, with 9 bases between them. Germline V CDR1 and CDR2: SGHTA, FQGNSA. CDR3 DNA sequence: TGTGCCAGCAGCAAGGGAGGGTATAATTCACCCCTCCACTTT. Encoded protein: CASSKGGYNSPLHF. The full variable domain, rest sourced from reference TRBV7-2 and TRBJ1-6, is GAGVSQSPSNKVTEKGKDVELRCDPISGHTALYWYRQSLGQGLEFLIYFQGNSAPDKSGLPSDRFSAERTGGSVSTLTIQRTQQEDSAVYLCASSKGGYNSPLHFGNGTRLTVT.

The table lists this clonotype with a count of one. The chain combines TRBV7-6 with TRBJ1-1, with unresolved D. V lost 5 bases, J lost 5 bases, and 18 bases lay in between. Germline lookup yields CDR1 SGHVS and CDR2 FNYEAQ. This CDR3 contains 15 residues. The DNA of the CDR3 is TGTGCCAGCAGCCGAAACAAGGCCCCTCGGACTGAAGCTTTCTTT. Its translation is CASSRNKAPRTEAFF.